This TCR beta chain was sequenced during a study of Graves' ophthalmopathy and Graves' hyperthyroidism. CDR3 regions of TCR beta were amplified from RNA transcripts. First-round RT-PCR employed HTBI primers, with a second-round multiplex PCR after it. TCRdb fed the multiplex PCR reads into MiXCR, producing one record per CDR3 protein. The table includes hundreds of thousands of distinct CDR3 sequences, around 21% detected once. This clonotype was detected ten times or more. PBMCs came from 8.5 to 10 ml of fresh peripheral blood. The CDR3 sequence is 15 residues long. The J segment lost 2 bases and the V segment lost 6 bases, leaving 6 bases of the junction unmatched. CDR1 ENHRY and CDR2 SYGVKD come from the germline V gene.

The chain employs TRBV10-3 and TRBJ2-7, with 11 bases fitting TRBD1. The specimen sequenced was peripheral blood. The origin of this receptor is a woman in her late teens or twenties with stable Graves' hyperthyroidism. The CDR3 region has the DNA TGTGCCATCAGACCAGGACAGGGGGCGCCCTACGAGCAGTACTTC. This gives the protein CAIRPGQGAPYEQYF.